This T cell receptor (beta chain) was identified in a study of shared clonotypes between healthy human individuals. Using immunoSEQ multiplex PCR, the repertoire was profiled, and TCRdb retains in-frame clones only, with some absent. Of some 2 million clones in the sample, roughly 94% were seen once. J lost 0 bases, V lost 9 bases, and 2 bases had no gene match. CDR1 MDHEN and CDR2 SYDVKM come from the germline V gene. The CDR3 runs 12 residues. The sequence was obtained from a man between 18 and 29 years old in good health. The V call is TRBV28, the J call TRBJ2-7, with 7 bases fitting TRBD1. Source material: naive CD4+ T cells sorted from blood. Subset meaning: CD45RA+ positively selected. DNA of the CDR3: TGTGCCAGTTGGGACAGCTCCTACGAGCAGTACTTC. It codes for CASWDSSYEQYF.